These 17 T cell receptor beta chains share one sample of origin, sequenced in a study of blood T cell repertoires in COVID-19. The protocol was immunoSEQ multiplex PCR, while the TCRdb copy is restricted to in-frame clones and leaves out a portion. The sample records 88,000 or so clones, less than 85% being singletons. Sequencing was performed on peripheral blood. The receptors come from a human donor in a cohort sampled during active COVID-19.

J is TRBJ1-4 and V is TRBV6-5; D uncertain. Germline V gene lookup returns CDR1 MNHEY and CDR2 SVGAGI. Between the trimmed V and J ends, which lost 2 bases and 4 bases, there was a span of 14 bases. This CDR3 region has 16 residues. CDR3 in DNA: TGTGCCAGCAGTTACAGCGGGAGGTTTCATAATGAAAAACTGTTTTTT. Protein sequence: CASSYSGRFHNEKLFF.

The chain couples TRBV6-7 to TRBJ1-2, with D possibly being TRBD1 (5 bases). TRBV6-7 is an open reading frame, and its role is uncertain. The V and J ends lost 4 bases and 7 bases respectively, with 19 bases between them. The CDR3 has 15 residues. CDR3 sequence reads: CASSSHAGLMSGYTF. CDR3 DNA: TGTGCCAGCAGTTCCCACGCAGGGTTAATGTCTGGCTACACCTTC.

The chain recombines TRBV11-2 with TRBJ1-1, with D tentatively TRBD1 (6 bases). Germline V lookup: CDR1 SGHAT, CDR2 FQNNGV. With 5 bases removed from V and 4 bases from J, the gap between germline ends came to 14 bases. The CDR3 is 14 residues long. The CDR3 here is CASSPVGASTEAFF. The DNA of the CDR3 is TGTGCCAGCAGCCCTGTGGGGGCTAGCACTGAAGCTTTCTTT.

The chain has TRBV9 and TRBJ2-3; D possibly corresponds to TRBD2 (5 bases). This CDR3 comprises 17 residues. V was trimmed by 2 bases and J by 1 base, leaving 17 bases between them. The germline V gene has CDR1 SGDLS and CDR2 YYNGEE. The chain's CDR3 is CASSVVRDSGGTDTQYF. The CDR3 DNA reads TGTGCCAGCAGCGTCGTTAGAGACTCCGGGGGCACAGATACGCAGTATTTT.

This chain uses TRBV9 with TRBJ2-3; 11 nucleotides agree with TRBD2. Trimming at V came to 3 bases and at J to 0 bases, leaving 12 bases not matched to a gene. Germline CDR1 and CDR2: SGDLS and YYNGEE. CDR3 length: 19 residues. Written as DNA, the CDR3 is TGTGCCAGCAGCGAAACTACTAGCGGGAGTTGGTCGAGCACAGATACGCAGTATTTT. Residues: CASSETTSGSWSSTDTQYF.

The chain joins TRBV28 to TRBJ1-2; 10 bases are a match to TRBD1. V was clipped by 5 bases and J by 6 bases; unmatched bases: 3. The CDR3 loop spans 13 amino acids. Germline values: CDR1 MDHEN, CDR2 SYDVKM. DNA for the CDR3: TGTGCCAGCAGTCGGGACAGGGGCGATGGCTACACCTTC. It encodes CASSRDRGDGYTF.

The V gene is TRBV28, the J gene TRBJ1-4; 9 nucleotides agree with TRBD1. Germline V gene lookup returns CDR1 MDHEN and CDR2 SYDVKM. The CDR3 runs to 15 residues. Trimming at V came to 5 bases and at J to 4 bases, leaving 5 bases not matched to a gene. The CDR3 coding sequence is TGTGCCAGCAGTCCAGGGACAGGGAGTAATGAAAAACTGTTTTTT. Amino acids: CASSPGTGSNEKLFF.

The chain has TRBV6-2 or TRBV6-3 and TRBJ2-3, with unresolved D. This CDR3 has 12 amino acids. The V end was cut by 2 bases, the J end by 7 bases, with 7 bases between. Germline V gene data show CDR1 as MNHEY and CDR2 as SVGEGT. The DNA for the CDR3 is TGTGCCAGCAGTTACCTCGTAAATACGCAGTATTTT. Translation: CASSYLVNTQYF.

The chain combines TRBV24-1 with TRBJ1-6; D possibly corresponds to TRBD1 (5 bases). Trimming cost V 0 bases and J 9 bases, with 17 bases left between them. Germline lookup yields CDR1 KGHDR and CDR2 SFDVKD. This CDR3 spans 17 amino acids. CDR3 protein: CATSDLEPEIGGSPLHF. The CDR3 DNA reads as TGTGCCACCAGTGATTTGGAACCCGAAATCGGGGGTTCACCCCTCCACTTT.

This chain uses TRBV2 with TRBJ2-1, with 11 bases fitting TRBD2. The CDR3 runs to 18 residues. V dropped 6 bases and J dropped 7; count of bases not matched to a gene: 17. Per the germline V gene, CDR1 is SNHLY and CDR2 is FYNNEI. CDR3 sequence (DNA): TGTGCCAGCAGCCGGGGAGTAATTACTAGCGGGAGCCCTAATGAGCAGTTCTTC. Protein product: CASSRGVITSGSPNEQFF. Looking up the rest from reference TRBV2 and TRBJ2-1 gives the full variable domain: EPEVTQTPSHQVTQMGQEVILRCVPISNHLYFYWYRQILGQKVEFLVSFYNNEISEKSEIFDDQFSVERPDGSNFTLKIRSTKLEDSAMYFCASSRGVITSGSPNEQFFGPGTRLTVL.

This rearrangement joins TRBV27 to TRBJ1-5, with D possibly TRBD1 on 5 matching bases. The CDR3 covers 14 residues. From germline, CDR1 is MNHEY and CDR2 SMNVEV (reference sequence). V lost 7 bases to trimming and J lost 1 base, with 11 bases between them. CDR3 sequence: CASTAGGSNQPQHF. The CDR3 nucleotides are TGTGCCAGCACCGCCGGGGGGAGCAATCAGCCCCAGCATTTT.

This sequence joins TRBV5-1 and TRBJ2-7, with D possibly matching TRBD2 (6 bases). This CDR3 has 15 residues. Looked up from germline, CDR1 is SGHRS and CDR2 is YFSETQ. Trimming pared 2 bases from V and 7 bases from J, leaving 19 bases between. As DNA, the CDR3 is TGCGCCAGCAGCTTCGTCGGGGGTGCCCGAGGGGAGCAGTACTTC. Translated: CASSFVGGARGEQYF.

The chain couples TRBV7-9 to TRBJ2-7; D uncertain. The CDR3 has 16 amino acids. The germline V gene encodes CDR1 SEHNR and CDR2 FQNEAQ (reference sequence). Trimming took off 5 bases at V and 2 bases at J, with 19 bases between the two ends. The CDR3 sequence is CASSPRRGSQAYEQYF. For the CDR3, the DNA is TGTGCCAGCAGCCCCCGCCGTGGCAGTCAGGCCTACGAGCAGTACTTC. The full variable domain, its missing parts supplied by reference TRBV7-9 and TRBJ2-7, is DTGVSQNPRHKITKRGQNVTFRCDPISEHNRLYWYRQTLGQGPEFLTYFQNEAQLEKSRLLSDRFSAERPKGSFSTLEIQRTEQGDSAMYLCASSPRRGSQAYEQYFGPGTRLTVT.

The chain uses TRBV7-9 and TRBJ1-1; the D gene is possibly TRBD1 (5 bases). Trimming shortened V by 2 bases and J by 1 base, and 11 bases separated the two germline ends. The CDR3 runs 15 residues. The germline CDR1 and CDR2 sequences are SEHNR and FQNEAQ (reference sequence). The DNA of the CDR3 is TGTGCCAGCAGCTTAATTGGACATTCGAACACTGAAGCTTTCTTT. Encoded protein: CASSLIGHSNTEAFF. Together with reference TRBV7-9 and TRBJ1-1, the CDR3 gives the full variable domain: DTGVSQNPRHKITKRGQNVTFRCDPISEHNRLYWYRQTLGQGPEFLTYFQNEAQLEKSRLLSDRFSAERPKGSFSTLEIQRTEQGDSAMYLCASSLIGHSNTEAFFGQGTRLTVV.

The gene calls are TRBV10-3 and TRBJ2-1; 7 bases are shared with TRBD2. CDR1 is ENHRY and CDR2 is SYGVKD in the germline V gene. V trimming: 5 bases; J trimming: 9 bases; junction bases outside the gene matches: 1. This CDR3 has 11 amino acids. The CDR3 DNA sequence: TGTGCCATCAGTAGCGGGGTTGAGCAGTTCTTC. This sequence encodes CAISSGVEQFF.

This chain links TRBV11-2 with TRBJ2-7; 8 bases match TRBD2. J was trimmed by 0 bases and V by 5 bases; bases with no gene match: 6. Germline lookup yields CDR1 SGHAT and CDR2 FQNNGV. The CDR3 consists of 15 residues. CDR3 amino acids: CASSPSGQVSYEQYF. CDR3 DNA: TGTGCCAGCAGCCCTAGCGGGCAGGTCTCCTACGAGCAGTACTTC. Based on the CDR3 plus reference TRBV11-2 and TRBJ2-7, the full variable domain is EAGVAQSPRYKIIEKRQSVAFWCNPISGHATLYWYQQILGQGPKLLIQFQNNGVVDDSQLPKDRFSAERLKGVDSTLKIQPAKLEDSAVYLCASSPSGQVSYEQYFGPGTRLTVT.

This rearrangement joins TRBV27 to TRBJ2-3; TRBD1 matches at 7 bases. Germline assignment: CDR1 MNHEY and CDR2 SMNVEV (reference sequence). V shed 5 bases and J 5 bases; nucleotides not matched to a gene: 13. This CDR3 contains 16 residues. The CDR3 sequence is CASSLDISGGGDTQYF. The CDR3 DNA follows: TGTGCCAGCAGTCTAGACATATCAGGGGGTGGAGATACGCAGTATTTT.